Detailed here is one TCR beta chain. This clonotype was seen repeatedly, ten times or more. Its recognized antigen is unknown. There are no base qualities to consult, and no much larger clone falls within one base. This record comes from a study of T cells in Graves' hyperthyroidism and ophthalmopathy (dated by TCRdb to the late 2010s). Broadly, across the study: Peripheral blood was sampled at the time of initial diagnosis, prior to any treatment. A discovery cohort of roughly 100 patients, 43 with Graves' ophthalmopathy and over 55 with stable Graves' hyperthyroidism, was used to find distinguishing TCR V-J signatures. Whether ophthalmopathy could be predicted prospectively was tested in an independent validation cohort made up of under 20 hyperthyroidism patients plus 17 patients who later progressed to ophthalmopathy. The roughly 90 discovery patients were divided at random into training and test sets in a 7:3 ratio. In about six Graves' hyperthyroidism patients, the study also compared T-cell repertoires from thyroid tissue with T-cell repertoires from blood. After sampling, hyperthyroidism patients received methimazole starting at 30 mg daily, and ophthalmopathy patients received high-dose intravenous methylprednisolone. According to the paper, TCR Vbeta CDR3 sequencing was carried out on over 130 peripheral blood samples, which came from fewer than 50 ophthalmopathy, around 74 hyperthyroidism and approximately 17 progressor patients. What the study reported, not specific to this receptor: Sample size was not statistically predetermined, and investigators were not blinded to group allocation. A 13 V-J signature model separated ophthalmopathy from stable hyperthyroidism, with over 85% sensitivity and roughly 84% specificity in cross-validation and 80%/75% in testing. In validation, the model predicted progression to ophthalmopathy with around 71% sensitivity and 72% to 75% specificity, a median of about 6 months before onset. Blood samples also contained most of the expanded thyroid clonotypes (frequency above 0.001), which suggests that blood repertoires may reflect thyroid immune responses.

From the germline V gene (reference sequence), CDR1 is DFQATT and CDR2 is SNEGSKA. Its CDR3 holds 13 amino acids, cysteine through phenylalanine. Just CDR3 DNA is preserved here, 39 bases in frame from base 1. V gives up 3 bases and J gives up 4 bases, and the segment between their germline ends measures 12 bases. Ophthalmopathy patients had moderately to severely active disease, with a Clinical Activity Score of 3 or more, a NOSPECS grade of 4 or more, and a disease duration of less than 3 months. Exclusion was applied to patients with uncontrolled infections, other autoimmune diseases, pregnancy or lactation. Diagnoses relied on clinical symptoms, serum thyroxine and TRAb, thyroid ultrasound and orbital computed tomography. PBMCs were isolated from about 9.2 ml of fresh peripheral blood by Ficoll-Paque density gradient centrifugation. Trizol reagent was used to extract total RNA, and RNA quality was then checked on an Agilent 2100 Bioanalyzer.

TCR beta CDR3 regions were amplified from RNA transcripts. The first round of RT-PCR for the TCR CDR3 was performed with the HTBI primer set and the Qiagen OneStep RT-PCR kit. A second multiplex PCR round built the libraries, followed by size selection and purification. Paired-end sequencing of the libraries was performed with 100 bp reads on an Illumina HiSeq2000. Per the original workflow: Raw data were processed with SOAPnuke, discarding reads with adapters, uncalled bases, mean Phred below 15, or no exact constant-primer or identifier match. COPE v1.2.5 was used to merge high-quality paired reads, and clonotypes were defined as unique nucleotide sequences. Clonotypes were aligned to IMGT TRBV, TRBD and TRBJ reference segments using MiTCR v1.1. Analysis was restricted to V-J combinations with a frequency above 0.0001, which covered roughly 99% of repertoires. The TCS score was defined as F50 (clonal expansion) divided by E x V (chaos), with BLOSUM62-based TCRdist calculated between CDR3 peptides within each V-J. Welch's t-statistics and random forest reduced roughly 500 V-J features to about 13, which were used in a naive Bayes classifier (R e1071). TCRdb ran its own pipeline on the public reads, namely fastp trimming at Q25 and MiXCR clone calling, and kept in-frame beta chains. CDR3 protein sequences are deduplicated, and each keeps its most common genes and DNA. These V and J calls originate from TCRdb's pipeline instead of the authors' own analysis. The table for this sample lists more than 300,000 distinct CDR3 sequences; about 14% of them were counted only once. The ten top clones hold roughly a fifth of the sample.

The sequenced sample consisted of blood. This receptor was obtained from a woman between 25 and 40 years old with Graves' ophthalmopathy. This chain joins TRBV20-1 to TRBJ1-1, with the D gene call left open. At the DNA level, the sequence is TGCAGTGCTAGCCTCGTTGGGAGCACTGAAGCTTTCTTT. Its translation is CSASLVGSTEAFF.